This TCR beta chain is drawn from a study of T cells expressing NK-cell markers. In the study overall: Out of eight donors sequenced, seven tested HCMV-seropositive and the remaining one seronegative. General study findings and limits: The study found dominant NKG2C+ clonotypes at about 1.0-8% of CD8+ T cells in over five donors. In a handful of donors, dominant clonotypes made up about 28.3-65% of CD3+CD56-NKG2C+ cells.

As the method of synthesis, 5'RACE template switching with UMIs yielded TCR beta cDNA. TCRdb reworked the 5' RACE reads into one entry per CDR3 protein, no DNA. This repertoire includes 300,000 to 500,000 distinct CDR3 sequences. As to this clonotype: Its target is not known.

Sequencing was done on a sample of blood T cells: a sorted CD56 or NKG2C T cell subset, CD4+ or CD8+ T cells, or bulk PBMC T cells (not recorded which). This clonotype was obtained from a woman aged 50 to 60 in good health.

Here the CDR3 reads CASSLPSGTMQFF. The chain carries TRBV27 and TRBJ2-1; the D gene TCRdb calls, TRBD2, cannot be checked with no DNA. Germline CDR1 reads MNHEY; CDR2 reads SMNVEV (reference sequence). This CDR3 region has 13 residues.